This TCR beta chain came from a study of identical twins. V was pared by 2 bases and J by 2 bases, with 15 bases of the junction left unmatched. The germline gives CDR1 GTSNPN, CDR2 SVGIG (reference sequence). The length of the CDR3 is 18 residues. TCRdb re-analysed the 5' RACE reads in MiXCR, keeping a single row per CDR3 protein. The table has approximately 240,000 distinct CDR3 sequences, roughly 13% seen once. This TCR was recovered from a woman aged 18-29 years in good health. The V and J genes are TRBV30 and TRBJ2-7; 10 bases align to TRBD2. Sequenced: memory (CD45RO+) T cells sorted from blood. CDR3 sequence reads: CAWSLGLAEQSVPYEQYF. DNA of the CDR3: TGTGCCTGGAGTCTCGGACTAGCGGAACAGTCGGTCCCCTACGAGCAGTACTTC. The complete variable domain, with remaining parts taken from reference TRBV30 and TRBJ2-7, reads SQTIHQWPATLVQPVGSPLSLECTVEGTSNPNLYWYRQAAGRGLQLLFYSVGIGQISSEVPQNLSASRPQDRQFILSSKKLLLSDSGFYLCAWSLGLAEQSVPYEQYFGPGTRLTVT.